The clone carrying this TCR beta chain was counted a few times. The investigators amplified TCR beta CDR3 regions from RNA transcripts. The TCR CDR3 first-round RT-PCR relied on the HTBI primer set. TCRdb independently ran MiXCR on the multiplex PCR reads; one entry per CDR3 protein. The repertoire holds some 250,000 distinct CDR3 sequences, with 14% to 15% as singletons. The sample belongs to a study of T cells in Graves' hyperthyroidism and ophthalmopathy. Aged 18 to 65, the patients had hyperthyroidism that was newly diagnosed and had lasted under 2 months. Researchers barred patients who had uncontrolled infection, other autoimmune disease, pregnancy or lactation. The clonotype originates from a middle-aged woman with Graves' hyperthyroidism that later progressed to Graves' ophthalmopathy. The specimen sequenced was blood.

The CDR3 DNA sequence: TGCGCCAGCAGCCAAGATAACGGGGGAACTGGGCTGGAGGCCCAGTACTTC. Its protein product is CASSQDNGGTGLEAQYF. J is TRBJ2-5 and V is TRBV4-1; TRBD2 might be the D (6 bases). Per the germline V gene, CDR1 is MGHRA and CDR2 is YSYEKL. This CDR3 has 17 amino acids. V was clipped by 0 bases and J by 9 bases, with 23 bases between them.